Listed here are 14 T cell receptor beta chains from one sample, sequenced in a study of blood T cell repertoires in COVID-19. The protocol was immunoSEQ multiplex PCR, while the TCRdb copy is restricted to in-frame clones and leaves out a portion. The sample lists hundreds of thousands of clones; 65% to 90% were seen once. Material for sequencing was PBMCs or T cells enriched from blood (not recorded which). The receptor set was obtained from a man aged 30 to 39 who had recovered from COVID-19.

The gene calls are TRBV11-2 and TRBJ1-1; possibly TRBD1 for D (6 bases). V was pared by 2 bases and J by 1 base, with 20 bases between. Per germline, CDR1 SGHAT and CDR2 FQNNGV. This CDR3 is built from 18 residues. The DNA of the CDR3 is TGTGCCAGCAGCTTACTGGCCCCTAGACAGGCTACGAACACTGAAGCTTTCTTT. Translating gives CASSLLAPRQATNTEAFF.

This chain connects TRBV3-1 (or the pseudogene TRBV3-2) to TRBJ1-2, with 9 nucleotides matching TRBD1. Germline V gives CDR1 LGHDT, CDR2 YNNKEL (reference sequence). The CDR3 is 13 amino acids. V was clipped by 5 bases and J by 6 bases; unmatched bases: 4. The CDR3: CASSIQGAHGYTF. The CDR3 nucleotides read TGTGCCAGCAGCATACAGGGGGCGCATGGCTACACCTTC.

Comment on this clone: Other DNA sequences in the sample encode the same CDR3. The chain has TRBV11-2 and TRBJ1-1; the D is unclear. V lost 3 bases and J 1 base, leaving 6 bases between the germline ends. CDR3 length equals 13 residues. CDR1 and CDR2 (germline): SGHAT, FQNNGV. DNA for the CDR3: TGTGCCAGCAGCTTGGGCCCGAACACTGAAGCTTTCTTT. It encodes CASSLGPNTEAFF.

The V call is TRBV6-4, the J call TRBJ2-3, with D possibly matching TRBD1 (5 bases). The length of the CDR3 is 15 residues. The V end was cut by 2 bases, the J end by 1 base, with 10 bases between. Germline CDR1 and CDR2: MRHNA and SNTAGT. The CDR3, as DNA: TGTGCCAGCAGTGACAGGGGTGAGGGCACAGATACGCAGTATTTT. It yields the protein CASSDRGEGTDTQYF.

The gene calls are TRBV3-1 (or the pseudogene TRBV3-2) and TRBJ1-3; 9 bases align to TRBD1. The CDR3 is 15 amino acids. J gave up 2 bases and V 4 bases, and 3 bases lay outside the gene matches. Germline lookup yields CDR1 LGHDT and CDR2 YNNKEL (reference sequence). The CDR3 spells CASSLNRGPGNTIYF. The CDR3, as DNA: TGTGCCAGCAGCCTAAACAGGGGGCCTGGAAACACCATATATTTT.

J is TRBJ1-5 and V is TRBV7-2; the D gene is possibly TRBD1 (5 bases). CDR1 and CDR2 (germline): SGHTA, FQGNSA. V dropped 5 bases and J dropped 0 bases, with 8 bases sitting between them. CDR3 length: 14 residues. This CDR3 is CASSPGYSNQPQHF. As DNA, the CDR3 is TGTGCCAGCAGCCCAGGGTATAGCAATCAGCCCCAGCATTTT.

The genes are TRBV2 and TRBJ2-6; 10 bases fit TRBD1. CDR1 SNHLY and CDR2 FYNNEI come from the germline V gene. CDR3 length: 17 residues. The J segment lost 4 bases and the V segment lost 7 bases, leaving 10 bases of the junction unmatched. The CDR3 loop is CASIDRTGGTGANVLTF. The CDR3, as DNA: TGTGCCAGCATAGATCGGACAGGGGGTACGGGGGCCAACGTCCTGACTTTC. The variable domain in full, completed from reference TRBV2 and TRBJ2-6, reads EPEVTQTPSHQVTQMGQEVILRCVPISNHLYFYWYRQILGQKVEFLVSFYNNEISEKSEIFDDQFSVERPDGSNFTLKIRSTKLEDSAMYFCASIDRTGGTGANVLTFGAGSRLTVL.

The chain has TRBV28 and TRBJ2-1; 10 bases line up with TRBD1. Unmatched junction bases numbered 6, after V lost 8 bases and J lost 5 bases. The CDR3 covers 14 residues. Per the germline V gene, CDR1 is MDHEN and CDR2 is SYDVKM. The CDR3 is CASGGQGSNNEQFF. Written as DNA, the CDR3 is TGTGCCAGCGGGGGACAGGGGAGCAACAATGAGCAGTTCTTC. Looking up the rest from reference TRBV28 and TRBJ2-1 gives the full variable domain: DVKVTQSSRYLVKRTGEKVFLECVQDMDHENMFWYRQDPGLGLRLIYFSYDVKMKEKGDIPEGYSVSREKKERFSLILESASTNQTSMYLCASGGQGSNNEQFFGPGTRLTVL.

This chain links TRBV18 with TRBJ2-7, with TRBD1 matching over 7 bases. V shed 5 bases and J 6 bases; nucleotides not matched to a gene: 10. This CDR3 spans 14 amino acids. The germline CDR1 and CDR2 sequences are KGHSH and LQKENI. The CDR3 nucleotides are TGTGCCAGCTCAATGACCGGGACAGCCGTCGAGCAGTACTTC. Protein sequence: CASSMTGTAVEQYF.

The V gene is TRBV5-5, the J gene TRBJ1-2, with 8 bases lining up with TRBD1. The CDR3 extends over 15 amino acids. Per germline, CDR1 SGHKS and CDR2 YYEKEE (reference sequence). V gave up 0 bases and J gave up 8 bases; unmatched junction bases: 9. CDR3 sequence: CASSLALGQGEGYTF. Here the CDR3 DNA reads TGTGCCAGCAGCTTGGCCTTAGGACAGGGAGAGGGCTACACCTTC.

The chain uses TRBV30 and TRBJ1-4, with D unresolved. The CDR3 consists of 15 residues. Trimming shortened V by 4 bases and J by 0 bases, and 12 bases separated the two germline ends. In germline, CDR1 is GTSNPN, CDR2 SVGIG (reference sequence). The CDR3 region is CAWTRGAATNEKLFF. CDR3 DNA sequence: TGTGCCTGGACCCGAGGCGCAGCAACTAATGAAAAACTGTTTTTT.

The chain combines TRBV15 with TRBJ2-3; TRBD2 agrees at 13 bases. Germline CDR1 is LNHNV and CDR2 is YYDKDF (reference sequence). The CDR3 sequence is 16 residues long. V lost 2 bases, J lost 4 bases, and 3 bases stayed unmatched. The CDR3 is CATSRKGLAGSDTQYF. As DNA, the CDR3 is TGTGCCACCAGCAGAAAGGGACTAGCGGGATCAGATACGCAGTATTTT.

The chain combines TRBV15 with TRBJ2-7, with 9 bases that match TRBD1. Unmatched junction bases numbered 8, after V lost 6 bases and J lost 2 bases. The germline CDR1 and CDR2 sequences are LNHNV and YYDKDF (reference sequence). This CDR3 region has 15 residues. CDR3 coding DNA: TGTGCCACCAGAGCCGGGACAGGGAACACCTACGAGCAGTACTTC. Protein product: CATRAGTGNTYEQYF.

The V and J genes are TRBV7-9 and TRBJ2-5; D is possibly TRBD1 (6 bases). V was pared by 2 bases and J by 5 bases, with 15 bases between. Germline V gene sequence: CDR1 SEHNR, CDR2 FQNEAQ (reference sequence). The length of the CDR3 is 15 residues. The CDR3 sequence is CASSLSGQIVETQYF. As DNA, the CDR3 is TGTGCCAGCAGCTTATCGGGACAAATTGTTGAGACCCAGTACTTC.